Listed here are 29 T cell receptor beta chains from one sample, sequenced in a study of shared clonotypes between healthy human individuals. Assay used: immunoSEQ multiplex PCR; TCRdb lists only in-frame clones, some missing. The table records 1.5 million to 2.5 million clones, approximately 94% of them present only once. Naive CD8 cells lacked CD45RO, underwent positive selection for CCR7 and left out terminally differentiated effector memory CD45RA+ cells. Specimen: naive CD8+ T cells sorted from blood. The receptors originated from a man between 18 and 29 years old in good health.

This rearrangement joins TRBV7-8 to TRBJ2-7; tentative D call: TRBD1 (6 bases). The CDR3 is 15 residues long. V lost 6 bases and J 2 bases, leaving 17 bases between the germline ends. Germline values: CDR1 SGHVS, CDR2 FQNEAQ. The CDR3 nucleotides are TGTGCCAGCAGTTCGCCCCAGGACAGTACCTACGAGCAGTACTTC. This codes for CASSSPQDSTYEQYF. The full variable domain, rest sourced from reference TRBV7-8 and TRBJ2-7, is GAGVSQSPRYKVAKRGQDVALRCDPISGHVSLFWYQQALGQGPEFLTYFQNEAQLDKSGLPSDRFFAERPEGSVSTLKIQRTQQEDSAVYLCASSSPQDSTYEQYFGPGTRLTVT.

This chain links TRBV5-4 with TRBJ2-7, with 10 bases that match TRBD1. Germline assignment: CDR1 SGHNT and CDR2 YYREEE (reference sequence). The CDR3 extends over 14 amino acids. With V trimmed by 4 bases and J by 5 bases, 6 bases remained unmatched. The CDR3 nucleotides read TGTGCCAGCAGCCAACCGGGGACAGGGGACGAGCAGTACTTC. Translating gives CASSQPGTGDEQYF.

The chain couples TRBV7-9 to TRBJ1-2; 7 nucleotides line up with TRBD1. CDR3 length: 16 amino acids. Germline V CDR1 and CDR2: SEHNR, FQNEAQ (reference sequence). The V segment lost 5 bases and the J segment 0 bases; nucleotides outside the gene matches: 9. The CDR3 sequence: CASSLDRTGSNYGYTF. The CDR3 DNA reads TGTGCCAGCAGCCTGGACCGGACAGGTTCTAACTATGGCTACACCTTC.

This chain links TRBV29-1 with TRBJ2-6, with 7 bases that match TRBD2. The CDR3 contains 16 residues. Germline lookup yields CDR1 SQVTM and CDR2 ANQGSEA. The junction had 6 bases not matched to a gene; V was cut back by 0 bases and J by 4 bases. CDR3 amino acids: CSVEEWGGPGANVLTF. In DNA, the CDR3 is TGCAGCGTTGAAGAGTGGGGAGGGCCCGGGGCCAACGTCCTGACTTTC.

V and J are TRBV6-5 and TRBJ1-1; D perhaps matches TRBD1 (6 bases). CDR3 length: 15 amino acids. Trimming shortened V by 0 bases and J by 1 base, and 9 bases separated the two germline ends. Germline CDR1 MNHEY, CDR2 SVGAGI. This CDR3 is CASSYSGAANTEAFF. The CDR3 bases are TGTGCCAGCAGTTACTCGGGGGCCGCGAACACTGAAGCTTTCTTT.

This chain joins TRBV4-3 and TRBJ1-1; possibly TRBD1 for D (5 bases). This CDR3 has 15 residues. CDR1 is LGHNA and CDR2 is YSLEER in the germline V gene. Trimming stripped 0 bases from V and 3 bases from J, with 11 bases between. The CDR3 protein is CASSQEEGSHTEAFF. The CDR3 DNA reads TGCGCCAGCAGCCAAGAGGAGGGGTCCCACACTGAAGCTTTCTTT.

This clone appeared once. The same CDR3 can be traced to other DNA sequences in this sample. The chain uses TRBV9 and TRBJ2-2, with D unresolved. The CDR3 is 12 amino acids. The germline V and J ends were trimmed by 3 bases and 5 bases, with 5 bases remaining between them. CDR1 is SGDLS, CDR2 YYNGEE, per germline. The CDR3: CASSADTGELFF. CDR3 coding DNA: TGTGCCAGCAGCGCAGATACCGGGGAGCTGTTTTTT.

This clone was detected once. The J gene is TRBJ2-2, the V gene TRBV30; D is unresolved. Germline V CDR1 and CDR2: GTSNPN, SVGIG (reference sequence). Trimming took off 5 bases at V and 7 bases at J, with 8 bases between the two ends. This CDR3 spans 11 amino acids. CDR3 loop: CAWEVGGELFF. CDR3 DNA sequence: TGTGCCTGGGAAGTGGGCGGGGAGCTGTTTTTT. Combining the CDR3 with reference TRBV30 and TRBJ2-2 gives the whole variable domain SQTIHQWPATLVQPVGSPLSLECTVEGTSNPNLYWYRQAAGRGLQLLFYSVGIGQISSEVPQNLSASRPQDRQFILSSKKLLLSDSGFYLCAWEVGGELFFGEGSRLTVL.

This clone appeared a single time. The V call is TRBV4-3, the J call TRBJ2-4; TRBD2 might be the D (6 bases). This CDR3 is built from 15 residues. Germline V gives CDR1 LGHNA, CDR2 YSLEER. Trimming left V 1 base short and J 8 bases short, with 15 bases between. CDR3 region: CASSQVWGEWDIQYF. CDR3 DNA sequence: TGCGCCAGCAGCCAAGTTTGGGGGGAGTGGGACATTCAGTACTTC.

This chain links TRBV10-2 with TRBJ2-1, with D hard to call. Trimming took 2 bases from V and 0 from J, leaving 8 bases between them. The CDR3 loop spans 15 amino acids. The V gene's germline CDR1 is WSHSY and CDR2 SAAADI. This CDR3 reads CASSEGPSSYNEQFF. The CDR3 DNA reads TGCGCCAGCAGTGAGGGCCCCAGCTCCTACAATGAGCAGTTCTTC.

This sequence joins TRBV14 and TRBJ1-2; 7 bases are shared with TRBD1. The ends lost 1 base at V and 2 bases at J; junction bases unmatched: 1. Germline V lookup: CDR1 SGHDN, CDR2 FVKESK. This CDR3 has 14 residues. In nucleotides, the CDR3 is TGTGCCAGCAGCCAAGGGACAGGCAACTATGGCTACACCTTC. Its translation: CASSQGTGNYGYTF. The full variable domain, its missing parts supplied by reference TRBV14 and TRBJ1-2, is EAGVTQFPSHSVIEKGQTVTLRCDPISGHDNLYWYRRVMGKEIKFLLHFVKESKQDESGMPNNRFLAERTGGTYSTLKVQPAELEDSGVYFCASSQGTGNYGYTFGSGTRLTVV.

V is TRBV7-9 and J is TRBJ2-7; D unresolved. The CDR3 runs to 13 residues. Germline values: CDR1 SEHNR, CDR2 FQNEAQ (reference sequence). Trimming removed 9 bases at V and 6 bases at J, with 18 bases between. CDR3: CASRSGLTSEQYF. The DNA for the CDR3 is TGTGCCAGTCGCTCCGGCCTCACCTCCGAGCAGTACTTC.

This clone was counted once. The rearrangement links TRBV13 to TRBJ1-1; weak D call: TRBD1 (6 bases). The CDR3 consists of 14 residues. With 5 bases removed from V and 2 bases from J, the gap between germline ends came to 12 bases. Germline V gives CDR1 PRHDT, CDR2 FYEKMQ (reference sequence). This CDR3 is CASSGPGQNTEAFF. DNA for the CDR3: TGTGCCAGCAGCGGCCCGGGACAAAACACTGAAGCTTTCTTT.

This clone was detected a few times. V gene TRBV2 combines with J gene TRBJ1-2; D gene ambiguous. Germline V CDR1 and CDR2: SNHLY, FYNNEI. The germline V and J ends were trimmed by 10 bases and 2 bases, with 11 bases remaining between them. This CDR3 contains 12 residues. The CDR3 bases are TGTGCCATAATCGGCGACAACTATGGCTACACCTTC. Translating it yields CAIIGDNYGYTF.

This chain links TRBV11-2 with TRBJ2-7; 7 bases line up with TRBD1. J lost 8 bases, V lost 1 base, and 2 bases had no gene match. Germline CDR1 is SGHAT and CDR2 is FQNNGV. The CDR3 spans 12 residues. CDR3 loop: CASSLAGGQQYF. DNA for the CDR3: TGTGCCAGCAGCTTAGCAGGGGGACAGCAGTACTTC. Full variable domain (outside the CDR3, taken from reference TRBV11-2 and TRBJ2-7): EAGVAQSPRYKIIEKRQSVAFWCNPISGHATLYWYQQILGQGPKLLIQFQNNGVVDDSQLPKDRFSAERLKGVDSTLKIQPAKLEDSAVYLCASSLAGGQQYFGPGTRLTVT.

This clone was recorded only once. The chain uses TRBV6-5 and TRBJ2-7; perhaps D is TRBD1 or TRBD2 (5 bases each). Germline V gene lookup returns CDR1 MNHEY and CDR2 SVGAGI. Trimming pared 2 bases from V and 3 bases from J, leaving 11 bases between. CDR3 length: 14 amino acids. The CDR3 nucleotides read TGTGCCAGCAGTTACGGGGGAACCTTCTACGAGCAGTACTTC. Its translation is CASSYGGTFYEQYF.

CDR3 residues: CASSLTGDYGYTF. In nucleotides, the CDR3 is TGTGCCAGCAGCCTCACAGGGGACTATGGCTACACCTTC. This chain joins TRBV7-9 and TRBJ1-2; 7 positions match TRBD1. This CDR3 has 13 amino acids. V dropped 5 bases and J dropped 3; count of bases not matched to a gene: 3. In germline, CDR1 is SEHNR, CDR2 FQNEAQ (reference sequence).

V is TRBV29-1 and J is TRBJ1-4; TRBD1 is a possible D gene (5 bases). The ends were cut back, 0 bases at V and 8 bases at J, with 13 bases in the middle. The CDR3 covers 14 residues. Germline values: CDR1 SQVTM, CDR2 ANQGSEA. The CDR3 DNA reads TGCAGCGTTGAAGATTGGCAGGGAGAGGAAAAACTGTTTTTT. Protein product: CSVEDWQGEEKLFF.

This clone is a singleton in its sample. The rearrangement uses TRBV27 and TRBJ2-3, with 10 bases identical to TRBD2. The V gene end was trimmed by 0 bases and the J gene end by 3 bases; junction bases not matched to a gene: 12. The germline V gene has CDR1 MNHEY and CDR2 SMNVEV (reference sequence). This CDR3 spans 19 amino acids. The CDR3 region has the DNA TGTGCCAGCAGTTTATCTTCCAGCGGGGGGGCCATAGGGACAGATACGCAGTATTTT. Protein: CASSLSSSGGAIGTDTQYF.

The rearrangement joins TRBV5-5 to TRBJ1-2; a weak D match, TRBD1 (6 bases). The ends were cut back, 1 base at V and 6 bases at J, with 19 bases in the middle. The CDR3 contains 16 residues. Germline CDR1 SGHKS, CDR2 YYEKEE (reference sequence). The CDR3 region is CASSLMLRQASDGYTF. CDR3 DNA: TGTGCCAGCAGCTTGATGCTTCGACAGGCGAGCGATGGCTACACCTTC.

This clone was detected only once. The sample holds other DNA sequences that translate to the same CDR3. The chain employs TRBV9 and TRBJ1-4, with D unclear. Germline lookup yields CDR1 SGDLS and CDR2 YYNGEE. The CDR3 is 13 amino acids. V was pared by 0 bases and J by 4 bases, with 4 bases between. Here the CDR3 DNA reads TGTGCCAGCAGCGTAGATGGTAATGAAAAACTGTTTTTT. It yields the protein CASSVDGNEKLFF.

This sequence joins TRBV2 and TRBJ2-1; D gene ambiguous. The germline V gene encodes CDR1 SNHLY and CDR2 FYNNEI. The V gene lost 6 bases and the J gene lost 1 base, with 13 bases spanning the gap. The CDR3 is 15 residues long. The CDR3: CASSPTVGSYNEQFF. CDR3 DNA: TGTGCCAGCAGCCCTACGGTTGGGTCCTACAATGAGCAGTTCTTC. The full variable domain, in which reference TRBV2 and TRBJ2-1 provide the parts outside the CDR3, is EPEVTQTPSHQVTQMGQEVILRCVPISNHLYFYWYRQILGQKVEFLVSFYNNEISEKSEIFDDQFSVERPDGSNFTLKIRSTKLEDSAMYFCASSPTVGSYNEQFFGPGTRLTVL.

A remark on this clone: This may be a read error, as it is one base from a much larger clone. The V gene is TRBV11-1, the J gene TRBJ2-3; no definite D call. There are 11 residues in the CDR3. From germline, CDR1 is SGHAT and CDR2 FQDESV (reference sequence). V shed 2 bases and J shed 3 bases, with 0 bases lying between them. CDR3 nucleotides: TGTGCCAGCAGCTTAACAGATACGCAGTATTTT. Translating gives CASSLTDTQYF.

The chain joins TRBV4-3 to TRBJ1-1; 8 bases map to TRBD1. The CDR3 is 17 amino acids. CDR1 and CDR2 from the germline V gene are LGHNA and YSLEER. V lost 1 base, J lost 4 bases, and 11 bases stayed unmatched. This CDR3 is CASSQVYGTGEGTEAFF. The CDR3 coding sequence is TGCGCCAGCAGCCAAGTTTATGGGACAGGCGAGGGCACTGAAGCTTTCTTT.

The CDR3 region is CASSFLASASSPLHF. DNA of the CDR3: TGTGCCAGCAGTTTCCTGGCCTCGGCGAGCTCACCCCTCCACTTT. The chain uses TRBV27 and TRBJ1-6; D gene ambiguous. This CDR3 is built from 15 residues. The germline V and J ends were trimmed by 3 bases and 10 bases, with 16 bases remaining between them. CDR1 is MNHEY, CDR2 SMNVEV, per germline (reference sequence).

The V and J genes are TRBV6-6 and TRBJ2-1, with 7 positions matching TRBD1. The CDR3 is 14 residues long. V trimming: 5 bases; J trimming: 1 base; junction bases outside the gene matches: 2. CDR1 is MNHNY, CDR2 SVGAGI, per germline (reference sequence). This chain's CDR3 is CASSTGASYNEQFF. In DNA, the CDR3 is TGTGCCAGCAGTACAGGGGCATCCTACAATGAGCAGTTCTTC.

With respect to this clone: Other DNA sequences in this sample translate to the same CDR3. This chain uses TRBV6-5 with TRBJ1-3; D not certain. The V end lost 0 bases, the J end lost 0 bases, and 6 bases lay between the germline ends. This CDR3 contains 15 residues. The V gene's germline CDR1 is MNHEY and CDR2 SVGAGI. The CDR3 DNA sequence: TGTGCCAGCAGTTACTCTCCGAGCTCTGGAAACACCATATATTTT. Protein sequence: CASSYSPSSGNTIYF.

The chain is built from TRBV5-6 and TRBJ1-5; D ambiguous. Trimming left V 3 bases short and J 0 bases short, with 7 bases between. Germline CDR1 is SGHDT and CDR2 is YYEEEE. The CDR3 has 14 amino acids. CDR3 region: CASSSGYSNQPQHF. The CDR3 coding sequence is TGTGCCAGCAGCTCGGGGTATAGCAATCAGCCCCAGCATTTT.

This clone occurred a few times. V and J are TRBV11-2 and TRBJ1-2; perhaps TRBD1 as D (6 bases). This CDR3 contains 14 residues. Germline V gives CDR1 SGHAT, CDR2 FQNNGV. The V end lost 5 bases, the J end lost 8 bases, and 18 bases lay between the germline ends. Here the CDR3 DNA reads TGTGCCAGCAGCCCCATCGGGGGGGCCGACGGCTACACCTTC. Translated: CASSPIGGADGYTF.